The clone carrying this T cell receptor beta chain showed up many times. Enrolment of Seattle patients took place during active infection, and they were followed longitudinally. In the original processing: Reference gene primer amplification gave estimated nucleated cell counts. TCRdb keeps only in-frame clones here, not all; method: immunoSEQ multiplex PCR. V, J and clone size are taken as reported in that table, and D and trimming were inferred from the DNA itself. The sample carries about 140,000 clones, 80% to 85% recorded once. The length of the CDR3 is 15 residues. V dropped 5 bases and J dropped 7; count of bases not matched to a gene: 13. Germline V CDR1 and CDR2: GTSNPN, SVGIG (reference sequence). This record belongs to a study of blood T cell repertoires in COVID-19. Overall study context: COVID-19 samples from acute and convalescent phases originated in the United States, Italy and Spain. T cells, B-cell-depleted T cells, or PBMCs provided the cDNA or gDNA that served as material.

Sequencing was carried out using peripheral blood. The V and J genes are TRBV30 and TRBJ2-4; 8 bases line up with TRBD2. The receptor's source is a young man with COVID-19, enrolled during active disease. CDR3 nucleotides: TGTGCCTGGGCCCGGGGGGGCGCCCTTGGGAACATTCAGTACTTC. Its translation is CAWARGGALGNIQYF.